This TCR beta chain was found in a study of neurological immune-mediated disorders. With 10-nucleotide random UMIs included, cDNA was synthesized by 5'RACE. TCRdb recomputed calls from the 5' RACE reads with MiXCR, one row per CDR3 protein. The sample records about 65,000 distinct CDR3 sequences, about 4% being singletons. Overall study results and limits: The multiple sclerosis repertoire cluster showed no association with any clinical or MRI feature. The authors stated that larger cohorts are needed. The absence of any CDR3 amino acid sequence shared by expanded clones across subjects suggests that repertoires were private in all groups. When the repertoires were sorted by phylogenetic grouping, those of 18 of 34 multiple sclerosis patients ended up in one related-CDR3 cluster, a possible signature.

This clonotype was recorded at least ten times. Its antigen is undetermined. With V trimmed by 5 bases and J by 10 bases, 14 bases remained unmatched. Germline lookup yields CDR1 DFQATT and CDR2 SNEGSKA (reference sequence). The CDR3 spans 14 residues. Sequenced: PBMCs. The V gene is TRBV20-1, the J gene TRBJ1-2; 9 bases fit TRBD1. This sequence was found in a man aged 50-59 years with multiple sclerosis. The CDR3 nucleotides read TGCAGTGCTCCGCACTCAATACAGGGGGCCTTCTACACCTTC. Protein: CSAPHSIQGAFYTF.